Presented here are 31 T cell receptor beta chains from one specimen sequenced in a study of PD-L1 blockade in urothelial cancer. Documented time point: peripheral blood 6 weeks after treatment start. Sequencing used immunoSEQ multiplex PCR; TCRdb keeps in-frame clones, though not all of them. The sample contains 40,000 to 45,000 clones, around 83% of which appear only once. Specimen: PBMCs, collected around atezolizumab (anti-PD-L1) treatment. The receptors derive from an older man with urothelial cancer.

The chain carries TRBV28 and TRBJ1-2; D is ambiguous. Trimming took off 5 bases at V and 5 bases at J, with 15 bases between the two ends. Per the germline V gene, CDR1 is MDHEN and CDR2 is SYDVKM. CDR3 size: 14 residues. CDR3 coding DNA: TGTGCCAGCAGTCCGAACCCGATTCGGTATGGCTACACCTTC. Amino acids: CASSPNPIRYGYTF.

The J gene is TRBJ1-4, the V gene TRBV4-1; 9 nucleotides align to TRBD1. With 3 bases clipped from V and 6 bases from J, the junction kept 26 bases outside the gene matches. The length of the CDR3 is 22 residues. Germline V gene lookup returns CDR1 MGHRA and CDR2 YSYEKL. CDR3 in amino acids: CASSQQITPVPGQGNLDEKLFF. Here the CDR3 DNA reads TGCGCCAGCAGCCAGCAGATAACCCCTGTCCCGGGACAGGGCAACCTGGATGAAAAACTGTTTTTT.

The genes are TRBV4-1 and TRBJ2-7; 9 bases match TRBD2. The germline V gene encodes CDR1 MGHRA and CDR2 YSYEKL. V dropped 2 bases and J dropped 3; count of bases not matched to a gene: 8. The CDR3 is 16 amino acids. The CDR3 DNA reads as TGCGCCAGCAGCCAACGCCTCCGACTAGCGGTCTACGAGCAGTACTTC. As protein: CASSQRLRLAVYEQYF.

The V and J genes are TRBV15 and TRBJ1-1; D might be TRBD1 (6 bases). This CDR3 is 17 amino acids long. With 0 bases removed from V and 5 bases from J, the gap between germline ends came to 19 bases. Germline V gives CDR1 LNHNV, CDR2 YYDKDF (reference sequence). The CDR3 sequence is CATSRDSRGTKRTEAFF. The CDR3 DNA follows: TGTGCCACCAGCAGAGATTCGAGGGGGACGAAGCGGACTGAAGCTTTCTTT.

The sample holds a few counts of this clone. J is TRBJ1-2 and V is TRBV6-5; 12 bases map to TRBD1. V dropped 6 bases and J dropped 8; count of bases not matched to a gene: 10. From germline, CDR1 is MNHEY and CDR2 SVGAGI. This CDR3 contains 15 residues. The CDR3 protein is CASSTRDRGPGGYTF. The CDR3 DNA sequence: TGTGCCAGCAGCACCCGGGACAGGGGGCCGGGGGGCTACACCTTC.

This clone came up once. In DNA, the CDR3 is TGTGCCAGCAGCCCCGGGGGACTACGGAATGAGCAGTTCTTC. Translation gives CASSPGGLRNEQFF. The chain recombines TRBV7-3 with TRBJ2-1; TRBD2 aligns across 7 bases. Per the germline V gene, CDR1 is SGHTA and CDR2 is FQGTGA. CDR3 size: 14 residues. V lost 5 bases, J lost 7 bases, and 8 bases stayed unmatched.

The CDR3 DNA follows: TGTGCCAGCAGTGCGAGGCGTCGCGGAGAGACCCAGTACTTC. It encodes CASSARRRGETQYF. V and J are TRBV2 and TRBJ2-5; D uncertain. From germline, CDR1 is SNHLY and CDR2 FYNNEI. Between the trimmed V and J ends, which lost 4 bases and 4 bases, there was a span of 13 bases. The CDR3 spans 14 residues.

The chain is built from TRBV12-5 and TRBJ1-5; a possible D gene is TRBD1 (6 bases). Trimming took off 6 bases at V and 9 bases at J, with 12 bases between the two ends. CDR3 length: 12 amino acids. From germline, CDR1 is LGHNT and CDR2 FRNRAP. The CDR3, as DNA: TGTGCTAGTGGCATGCTCAGGGGGCCCCAGCATTTT. Its translation is CASGMLRGPQHF. The full variable domain, with the rest looked up from reference TRBV12-5 and TRBJ1-5, is DARVTQTPRHKVTEMGQEVTMRCQPILGHNTVFWYRQTMMQGLELLAYFRNRAPLDDSGMPKDRFSAEMPDATLATLKIQPSEPRDSAVYFCASGMLRGPQHFGDGTRLSIL.

V gene TRBV29-1 combines with J gene TRBJ1-2; 8 positions match TRBD1. CDR1 is SQVTM and CDR2 is ANQGSEA in the germline V gene. The V segment lost 5 bases and the J segment 6 bases; nucleotides outside the gene matches: 5. This CDR3 region has 12 residues. CDR3 region: CSVQGAKDGYTF. CDR3 DNA: TGCAGCGTTCAGGGGGCGAAGGATGGCTACACCTTC.

The J gene is TRBJ2-1, the V gene TRBV2, with 10 nucleotides matching TRBD2. This CDR3 is 15 amino acids long. Germline loops: CDR1 SNHLY, CDR2 FYNNEI. V shed 1 base, J shed 4 bases, and the junction held 1 base outside the gene matches. The CDR3, as DNA: TGTGCCAGCAGTGAAGATAGCGGGGGGTACAATGAGCAGTTCTTC. Its translation is CASSEDSGGYNEQFF. Drawing the rest from reference TRBV2 and TRBJ2-1, the complete variable domain is EPEVTQTPSHQVTQMGQEVILRCVPISNHLYFYWYRQILGQKVEFLVSFYNNEISEKSEIFDDQFSVERPDGSNFTLKIRSTKLEDSAMYFCASSEDSGGYNEQFFGPGTRLTVL.

V is TRBV4-1 and J is TRBJ2-3, with 10 bases fitting TRBD2. Germline trimming cut 2 bases from V and 0 bases from J; bases unmatched to any gene: 11. The CDR3 consists of 19 residues. The germline V gene encodes CDR1 MGHRA and CDR2 YSYEKL. The CDR3 sequence is CASSQREVLAGTSTDTQYF. CDR3 bases: TGCGCCAGCAGCCAACGTGAGGTACTAGCGGGAACTAGCACAGATACGCAGTATTTT.

The sample holds one count of this clone. V is TRBV5-1 and J is TRBJ1-3; the D gene is possibly TRBD1 (6 bases). V dropped 1 base and J dropped 4 bases, with 9 bases sitting between them. This CDR3 has 14 amino acids. CDR1 and CDR2 (germline): SGHRS, YFSETQ. CDR3 sequence (DNA): TGCGCCAGCAGCTTGACAGGGTCAGGAAACACCATATATTTT. This translates into CASSLTGSGNTIYF. The complete variable domain, with remaining parts taken from reference TRBV5-1 and TRBJ1-3, reads KAGVTQTPRYLIKTRGQQVTLSCSPISGHRSVSWYQQTPGQGLQFLFEYFSETQRNKGNFPGRFSGRQFSNSRSEMNVSTLELGDSALYLCASSLTGSGNTIYFGEGSWLTVV.

The chain links TRBV5-5 to TRBJ1-5, with TRBD1 identical over 8 bases. Germline values: CDR1 SGHKS, CDR2 YYEKEE (reference sequence). The CDR3 sequence is 16 residues long. The junction had 9 bases not matched to a gene; V was cut back by 2 bases and J by 5 bases. CDR3 sequence reads: CASSFRTGTGYQPQHF. CDR3 in DNA: TGTGCCAGCAGCTTCCGGACAGGGACGGGGTATCAGCCCCAGCATTTT.

The CDR3 sequence is CASSASVDSYNEQFF. In DNA, the CDR3 is TGTGCCAGTAGTGCCTCGGTAGACTCCTACAATGAGCAGTTCTTC. The chain couples TRBV19 to TRBJ2-1; D uncertain. Trimming removed 5 bases from V and 0 bases from J, with 11 bases in between. CDR3 length: 15 amino acids. Germline V CDR1 and CDR2: LNHDA, SQIVND (reference sequence).

This clone was detected only a few times. The J gene is TRBJ2-2, the V gene TRBV10-3; maybe TRBD2 (6 bases). The CDR3 length is 13 residues. From germline, CDR1 is ENHRY and CDR2 SYGVKD. V was pared by 8 bases and J by 7 bases, with 14 bases between. This CDR3 reads CAIGRSSVGELFF. The CDR3 DNA reads TGTGCCATCGGGAGGTCCTCAGTCGGGGAGCTGTTTTTT.

This chain links TRBV5-1 with TRBJ2-5; tentative D call: TRBD2 (6 bases). The CDR3 extends over 15 amino acids. Per germline, CDR1 SGHRS and CDR2 YFSETQ. Trimming left V 3 bases short and J 2 bases short, with 14 bases between. Here the CDR3 reads CASSSQPSDQETQYF. The CDR3 nucleotides are TGCGCCAGCAGCTCCCAACCTAGCGATCAAGAGACCCAGTACTTC.

This chain joins TRBV6-1 and TRBJ2-1; 7 bases agree with TRBD1. The CDR3 runs to 15 residues. CDR1 is MNHNS and CDR2 is SASEGT in the germline V gene. J lost 9 bases, V lost 6 bases, and 14 bases had no gene match. CDR3 DNA: TGTGCCAGCAGGGGGGACAGAAGGGTGAAGGCTGAGCAGTTCTTC. It yields the protein CASRGDRRVKAEQFF.

This clone was recorded only once. The V gene is TRBV18, the J gene TRBJ2-5; D gene ambiguous. Germline CDR1 and CDR2: KGHSH and LQKENI. The CDR3 has 14 residues. V was cut by 0 bases and J by 2 bases, with 7 bases left in between. CDR3 residues: CASSPPYPQETQYF. CDR3 DNA: TGTGCCAGCTCACCACCCTATCCTCAAGAGACCCAGTACTTC.

The V and J genes are TRBV19 and TRBJ1-5; D is uncertain. CDR3 length: 13 residues. Germline CDR1 is LNHDA and CDR2 is SQIVND (reference sequence). The V end lost 0 bases, the J end lost 6 bases, and 6 bases lay between the germline ends. This CDR3 reads CASSIDQAQPQHF. Here the CDR3 DNA reads TGTGCCAGTAGTATAGATCAGGCTCAGCCCCAGCATTTT.

Here the CDR3 reads CASSQLAGGTYNEQFF. CDR3 nucleotides: TGCGCCAGCAGCCAATTAGCGGGAGGAACCTACAATGAGCAGTTCTTC. The V and J genes are TRBV4-1 and TRBJ2-1; TRBD2 matches 10 bases. The CDR3 covers 16 residues. CDR1 is MGHRA and CDR2 is YSYEKL in the germline V gene. V shed 2 bases, J shed 2 bases, and the junction held 3 bases outside the gene matches.

V is TRBV6-1 and J is TRBJ1-3; unclear D gene. CDR1 and CDR2 from the germline V gene are MNHNS and SASEGT. The CDR3 has 16 residues. With 1 base removed from V and 0 bases from J, the gap between germline ends came to 10 bases. Written as DNA, the CDR3 is TGTGCCAGCAGTGAAGTGGCGGAACCCTCTGGAAACACCATATATTTT. Translation: CASSEVAEPSGNTIYF.

This rearrangement joins TRBV11-3 to TRBJ1-1; 7 nucleotides align to TRBD1. The CDR3 is made up of 13 amino acids. With V trimmed by 3 bases and J by 4 bases, 2 bases remained unmatched. CDR1 is SGHNT and CDR2 is YENEEA in the germline V gene. In DNA form, the CDR3 reads TGTGCCAGCAGCTTTGCAGGGGGCACTGAAGCTTTCTTT. Amino acids: CASSFAGGTEAFF.

The chain joins TRBV29-1 to TRBJ1-1; D not resolved. Germline values: CDR1 SQVTM, CDR2 ANQGSEA. This CDR3 is built from 14 residues. The germline V and J ends were trimmed by 0 bases and 0 bases, with 8 bases remaining between them. CDR3 sequence reads: CSVEEVRMNTEAFF. The DNA of the CDR3 is TGCAGCGTTGAAGAAGTCAGAATGAACACTGAAGCTTTCTTT.

V is TRBV7-8 and J is TRBJ1-2; no firm D call. Trimming left V 7 bases short and J 4 bases short, with 19 bases between. CDR1 is SGHVS and CDR2 is FQNEAQ in the germline V gene. The CDR3 extends over 15 amino acids. The CDR3 DNA reads as TGTGCCAGCACAATCGACGGCGGTACGTCCTATGGCTACACCTTC. It encodes CASTIDGGTSYGYTF.

The genes are TRBV5-6 and TRBJ2-7; 7 nucleotides align to TRBD2. This CDR3 has 15 amino acids. Germline values: CDR1 SGHDT, CDR2 YYEEEE. Trimming at V came to 0 bases and at J to 5 bases, leaving 8 bases not matched to a gene. The CDR3 bases are TGTGCCAGCAGCTTGGTGGGGCGGGGGTTGGACGAGCAGTACTTC. It encodes CASSLVGRGLDEQYF.

The gene calls are TRBV12-5 and TRBJ2-3, with TRBD1 matching 10 bases. The CDR3 has 15 amino acids. CDR1 and CDR2 from the germline V gene are LGHNT and FRNRAP. Germline trimming cut 6 bases from V and 1 base from J; bases unmatched to any gene: 4. CDR3 sequence reads: CASGSGTGGTDTQYF. CDR3 coding DNA: TGTGCTAGTGGCTCCGGGACAGGGGGCACAGATACGCAGTATTTT.

The rearrangement uses TRBV19 and TRBJ2-1, with 13 bases identical to TRBD2. Trimming at V came to 9 bases and at J to 8 bases, leaving 7 bases not matched to a gene. The CDR3 runs 14 residues. Germline CDR1 reads LNHDA; CDR2 reads SQIVND (reference sequence). The CDR3 is CASQGLAGVHEQFF. The CDR3 region has the DNA TGTGCCAGCCAAGGACTAGCGGGAGTTCATGAGCAGTTCTTC.

In this sample, this clone turned up once. The chain is built from TRBV28 and TRBJ2-7; 7 positions agree with TRBD2. The CDR3 covers 15 residues. Germline V gene sequence: CDR1 MDHEN, CDR2 SYDVKM. V gave up 5 bases and J gave up 3 bases; unmatched junction bases: 10. The CDR3: CASSPLGGGHYEQYF. The CDR3 DNA sequence: TGTGCCAGCAGTCCCCTGGGGGGAGGGCACTACGAGCAGTACTTC.

This clone was recorded once. The V gene is TRBV18, the J gene TRBJ2-5, with TRBD2 as a possible D gene (5 bases). V lost 0 bases and J 1 base, leaving 9 bases between the germline ends. The CDR3 runs 15 residues. Germline V gene sequence: CDR1 KGHSH, CDR2 LQKENI. The CDR3: CASSPPSGSQETQYF. The CDR3 DNA is TGTGCCAGCTCACCACCGTCGGGAAGCCAAGAGACCCAGTACTTC.

This clone was recorded once. The chain uses TRBV2 and TRBJ2-5; no clear D. The CDR3 runs to 10 residues. CDR1 is SNHLY and CDR2 is FYNNEI in the germline V gene. V gave up 6 bases and J gave up 5 bases, with 4 bases separating them. The CDR3 spells CASSFETQYF. The CDR3 nucleotides are TGTGCCAGCAGCTTCGAGACCCAGTACTTC.

V usage is TRBV7-9 and J usage is TRBJ1-4; 8 bases agree with TRBD1. This CDR3 spans 15 amino acids. The germline CDR1 and CDR2 sequences are SEHNR and FQNEAQ (reference sequence). Unmatched junction bases numbered 6, after V lost 1 base and J lost 8 bases. In DNA form, the CDR3 reads TGTGCCAGCAGCTTAGATTGGGGACAGGCGGAAAAACTGTTTTTT. Its protein product is CASSLDWGQAEKLFF. Based on the CDR3 plus reference TRBV7-9 and TRBJ1-4, the full variable domain is DTGVSQNPRHKITKRGQNVTFRCDPISEHNRLYWYRQTLGQGPEFLTYFQNEAQLEKSRLLSDRFSAERPKGSFSTLEIQRTEQGDSAMYLCASSLDWGQAEKLFFGSGTQLSVL.